This T cell receptor beta chain was captured in a study of CD8 T cells in ankylosing spondylitis. Broader study findings: Matched ankylosing spondylitis synovial fluid reportedly showed significant enrichment of disease-linked clones.

The table lists this clonotype with many counts. The antigen remains undetermined. Construction of TCR beta libraries was performed using quantitative 5'-RACE with molecular barcodes. TCRdb used MiXCR to reprocess the 5' RACE reads, holding one entry per CDR3 protein. Of more than 150,000 distinct CDR3 sequences listed, over 15% are singletons. V lost 0 bases, J lost 6 bases, and 15 bases lay in between. The CDR3 has 16 residues. From germline, CDR1 is MNHEY and CDR2 SVGEGT. Sample: blood, either unsorted or a sorted T cell fraction (not recorded which). V is TRBV6-2 or TRBV6-3 and J is TRBJ2-1; maybe TRBD2 (5 bases). The receptor's source is a male donor aged 10-35 years with ankylosing spondylitis or in good health (not recorded which). DNA for the CDR3: TGTGCCAGCAGTTACTCGAGGGATTCCTCAGGCAATGAGCAGTTCTTC. It encodes CASSYSRDSSGNEQFF.